Listed below are T cell receptor beta chains from one sample, sequenced in a study of identical twins. TCRdb re-analysed the 5' RACE reads in MiXCR, keeping a single row per CDR3 protein. The sample contains 200,000 to 300,000 distinct CDR3 sequences, about 13% of which appear only once. These data also formed part of another study, on yellow fever vaccine responses in identical twins.

Sequenced: memory (CD45RO+) T cells sorted from blood. All receptors come from a woman between 18 and 29 years old in good health. CDR3s include the opening cysteine and the closing phenylalanine or tryptophan. D genes are given only for firm matches. A clone size is listed for some rows: how often the clone was seen (once, few, many), or a class if it is expanded.

clone_size d_call j_call v_call cdr3_aa cdr3_nt
. . TRBJ2-4 TRBV20-1 CSAPAGILAKNIQYF TGCAGTGCTCCTGCGGGGATCCTAGCCAAAAACATTCAGTACTTC
. TRBD1 TRBJ1-5 TRBV20-1 CSARDRGSNQPQHF TGCAGTGCTAGGGACAGGGGTAGCAATCAGCCCCAGCATTTT
few . TRBJ2-7 TRBV6-1 CASSDPGTSYEQYF TGTGCCAGCAGTGACCCAGGGACCTCCTACGAGCAGTACTTC
. . TRBJ2-1 TRBV27 CATSRYSRRSYNEQFF TGTGCCACCAGCCGATATAGCAGGAGGTCCTACAATGAGCAGTTCTTC
many . TRBJ1-3 TRBV3-1 CASSQDLLSGNTIYF TGTGCCAGCAGCCAAGATTTACTCTCTGGAAACACCATATATTTT
many TRBD1 TRBJ1-4 TRBV4-2 CASSQASGTGEEKLFF TGTGCCAGCAGCCAGGCCTCCGGGACAGGGGAAGAAAAACTGTTTTTT
. TRBD2 TRBJ2-1 TRBV6-1 CASSERGSGGVRQFF TGTGCCAGCAGTGAAAGGGGTAGCGGGGGGGTGCGGCAGTTCTTC
. . TRBJ2-4 TRBV7-2 CASSVDVIQYF TGTGCCAGCAGCGTGGATGTCATTCAGTACTTC
. TRBD2 TRBJ2-5 TRBV5-1 CASSLGTSGSAGETQYF TGCGCCAGCAGCCTGGGGACTAGCGGGAGCGCCGGGGAGACCCAGTACTTC
. TRBD2 TRBJ2-7 TRBV28 CASSLTSGASYEQYF TGTGCCAGCAGTTTAACTAGCGGGGCCTCCTACGAGCAGTACTTC
. . TRBJ2-1 TRBV3-1 CASSQALNNNEQFF TGTGCCAGCAGCCAAGCACTAAACAACAATGAGCAGTTCTTC
. . TRBJ2-3 TRBV5-1 CASSLEQGDTDTQYF TGCGCCAGCAGCTTGGAACAGGGAGACACAGATACGCAGTATTTT
. . TRBJ2-3 TRBV15 CATSRATRGTDTQYF TGTGCCACCAGCAGAGCTACTAGAGGCACAGATACGCAGTATTTT
many . TRBJ2-7 TRBV20-1 CSARDPQGEVSAYYYEQYF TGCAGTGCTAGAGATCCCCAGGGGGAGGTATCCGCTTACTACTACGAGCAGTACTTC
few TRBD1 TRBJ2-7 TRBV6-1 CASSEGAGGHEQYF TGTGCCAGCAGTGAAGGGGCAGGGGGCCACGAGCAGTACTTC
few . TRBJ2-4 TRBV28 CASSFDGRDIQYF TGTGCCAGCAGTTTTGACGGTCGGGACATTCAGTACTTC
few TRBD1 TRBJ2-7 TRBV6-2/TRBV6-3 CASSGDSIYEQYF TGTGCCAGCAGTGGGGACAGCATTTACGAGCAGTACTTC
many . TRBJ2-3 TRBV15 CATSRDRQVWDTQYF TGTGCCACCAGCAGAGACCGACAGGTTTGGGATACGCAGTATTTT
. . TRBJ2-2 TRBV4-2 CASSQAAGQLNTGELFF TGTGCCAGCAGCCAAGCAGCGGGACAGCTTAACACCGGGGAGCTGTTTTTT
few . TRBJ2-5 TRBV20-1 CSALNARQGSGETQYF TGCAGTGCTCTAAACGCCCGCCAGGGGTCGGGAGAGACCCAGTACTTC
few TRBD2 TRBJ2-1 TRBV5-6 CASSLTSGRGPTYNEQFF TGTGCCAGCAGCTTGACTAGCGGGAGAGGCCCGACTTACAATGAGCAGTTCTTC
many TRBD1 TRBJ1-5 TRBV12-3/TRBV12-4 CASSSGQGLQPQHF TGTGCCAGCAGCTCCGGACAGGGCTTACAGCCCCAGCATTTT
. . TRBJ2-7 TRBV15 CATSREVADYEQYF TGTGCCACCAGCAGAGAAGTAGCGGACTACGAGCAGTACTTC
. TRBD1 TRBJ1-2 TRBV28 CASSQIQGVGGYTF TGTGCCAGCAGTCAGATACAGGGGGTTGGCGGCTACACCTTC
few . TRBJ2-7 TRBV7-9 CASSSSGDYEQYF TGTGCCAGCAGCTCCTCCGGGGACTACGAGCAGTACTTC
few TRBD2 TRBJ2-7 TRBV10-2 CASNAAGGYEQYF TGCGCCAGCAACGCAGCGGGAGGATACGAGCAGTACTTC
many TRBD1 TRBJ1-1 TRBV18 CASSGQVGTEAFF TGTGCCAGCTCCGGACAGGTGGGCACTGAAGCTTTCTTT
. TRBD2 TRBJ2-3 TRBV6-2/TRBV6-3 CASSRFGLAGARIDSDTQYF TGTGCCAGCAGTCGGTTCGGGCTAGCGGGGGCCCGAATAGATTCAGATACGCAGTATTTT
few TRBD2 TRBJ2-7 TRBV20-1 CSARAGTSSTYEQYF TGCAGTGCTAGGGCCGGGACTAGCAGTACCTACGAGCAGTACTTC
few . TRBJ2-1 TRBV12-3/TRBV12-4 CASSLAFSGNEQFF TGTGCCAGCAGTTTAGCGTTTTCTGGTAATGAGCAGTTCTTC
many . TRBJ1-1 TRBV5-1 CASSLESEAFF TGCGCCAGCAGCTTGGAATCCGAAGCTTTCTTT
few . TRBJ2-3 TRBV10-3 CAISVDRGGTDTQYF TGTGCCATCAGTGTAGATCGCGGGGGCACAGATACGCAGTATTTT
. . TRBJ2-5 TRBV7-3 CASSRGGTETQYF TGTGCCAGCAGCCGAGGGGGAACGGAGACCCAGTACTTC
. . TRBJ2-7 TRBV7-9 CASSPEMREIFSYEQYF TGTGCCAGCAGCCCAGAGATGAGGGAGATTTTTTCCTACGAGCAGTACTTC
. . TRBJ2-5 TRBV5-1 CASSGDSGRATQYF TGCGCCAGCAGCGGGGACTCCGGGCGGGCGACCCAGTACTTC
. TRBD1 TRBJ1-6 TRBV2 CASRPDRVFSPLHF TGTGCCAGCAGACCCGACAGGGTCTTTTCACCCCTCCACTTT
few . TRBJ2-7 TRBV9 CASSVAEGSPPYEQYF TGTGCCAGCAGCGTAGCTGAGGGGAGTCCTCCCTACGAGCAGTACTTC
. TRBD1 TRBJ2-7 TRBV7-6 CASSSPRDRVGNYEQYF TGTGCCAGCAGCTCCCCCAGGGACAGGGTGGGAAACTACGAGCAGTACTTC
many . TRBJ1-1 TRBV5-1 CASSSRSGAEAFF TGCGCCAGCAGCTCGCGATCGGGGGCTGAAGCTTTCTTT